This T cell receptor beta chain is drawn from a study of vaccination effects on CD4 cells after COVID-19. Study at large: Expansion of antigen-specific CD4+ T cells with viral peptide pools was carried out by the ViraFEST assay before sequencing. Every well housed some 2 million PBMC, which grew in culture alongside about 9 IU/ml IL-2 and around 10 ug/ml peptides.

The repertoire was sequenced with immunoSEQ multiplex PCR; TCRdb's copy has only in-frame clones and lacks some. Here the sample spans tens of thousands of clones, 65% to 80% being singletons. Only a few counts were recorded for this clone. Its antigen is not identified. General study points: Marked clonal contraction was seen late after vaccination (in both infection- and vaccine-induced clones).

CDR3 length: 16 residues. Subsequent to about 10 days of culture, CD4+ T cells were isolated. It was on days 3 and 7 that half the medium was replaced with IL-2 medium. Sequences were derived from CD4+ T cells from PBMCs cultured without peptide, sampled before COVID-19 vaccination. This TCR was sampled from a human donor who received a COVID-19 vaccine. The chain couples TRBV7-5 to TRBJ1-3; TRBD1, the table's D call, was not compared with the DNA. TRBV7-5 is listed as a pseudogene. The CDR3 DNA is TGTGCCAGAAGCTCGCCAACGGACAGCACTGGAAACACCATATATTTT. The encoded protein is CARSSPTDSTGNTIYF.